What follows are 21 T cell receptor beta chains derived from one specimen sequenced in a study of Graves' ophthalmopathy and Graves' hyperthyroidism. The study amplified TCR beta CDR3 regions using RNA transcripts. Following a first-round RT-PCR that used HTBI primers, a second-round multiplex PCR was carried out. TCRdb processed the multiplex PCR reads anew with MiXCR; each CDR3 protein has one entry. This table holds about 380,000 distinct CDR3 sequences, 15% to 17% found once. The sequenced sample was peripheral blood. The receptors shown here come from a woman under 30 with stable Graves' hyperthyroidism.

There are many counts of this clonotype. The chain has TRBV11-2 and TRBJ2-5; 8 bases line up with TRBD1. CDR3 size: 15 residues. The J segment lost 4 bases and the V segment lost 5 bases, leaving 9 bases of the junction unmatched. Germline values: CDR1 SGHAT, CDR2 FQNNGV. CDR3 DNA: TGTGCCAGCAGCATCGGACAGGGCGAGGGAGAGACCCAGTACTTC. It is translated as CASSIGQGEGETQYF.

This clonotype was counted at least ten times. V and J are TRBV12-3 or TRBV12-4 and TRBJ1-2; perhaps TRBD1 as D (6 bases). The CDR3 has 16 amino acids. Trimming stripped 3 bases from V and 2 bases from J, with 16 bases between. CDR3 sequence (DNA): TGTGCCAGCAGTTTCACCAGGGGACACCAAAACTATGGCTACACCTTC. This translates into CASSFTRGHQNYGYTF.

Remarks on this clonotype: Mismatch with germline at one junction end may stem from a read error. This chain links TRBV24-1 with TRBJ2-2; 12 bases match TRBD1. From germline, CDR1 is KGHDR and CDR2 SFDVKD. The CDR3 length is 17 residues. For the CDR3, the DNA is TGTGCCACCAGTGATTTGGGGACAGGGGGCGCAACCGGGGAGCTGTGTTTT. It yields the protein CATSDLGTGGATGELCF.

This clonotype was detected ten times or more. The J gene is TRBJ2-5, the V gene TRBV20-1; D call uncertain. CDR3 size: 10 residues. The V gene lost 4 bases and the J gene lost 5 bases, with 5 bases spanning the gap. CDR1 is DFQATT, CDR2 SNEGSKA, per germline (reference sequence). DNA for the CDR3: TGCAGTGCTAACCGGGAGACCCAGTACTTC. As protein: CSANRETQYF.

This clonotype was picked up many times. The V call is TRBV3-1, the J call TRBJ1-5, with D perhaps TRBD1 (6 bases). V lost 1 base to trimming and J lost 4 bases, with 11 bases between them. The CDR3 has 15 amino acids. Per germline, CDR1 LGHDT and CDR2 YNNKEL (reference sequence). CDR3 sequence reads: CASSQGRGLNQPQHF. The CDR3 DNA is TGTGCCAGCAGCCAAGGCAGGGGCCTAAATCAGCCCCAGCATTTT.

This chain connects TRBV5-1 to TRBJ2-1; either TRBD1 or TRBD2 may fit D (5 bases each). Per germline, CDR1 SGHRS and CDR2 YFSETQ. V was pared by 4 bases and J by 6 bases, with 17 bases between. The length of the CDR3 is 15 residues. This CDR3 reads CASSPGTLPPNEQFF. DNA for the CDR3: TGCGCCAGCAGCCCCGGGACGTTACCTCCCAATGAGCAGTTCTTC.

V usage is TRBV28 and J usage is TRBJ2-2, with unresolved D. CDR1 MDHEN and CDR2 SYDVKM come from the germline V gene. Trimming cost V 4 bases and J 0 bases, with 9 bases left between them. There are 15 residues in the CDR3. For the CDR3, the DNA is TGTGCCAGCAGTTCGGGTTCCGCGAACACCGGGGAGCTGTTTTTT. Translated, it gives CASSSGSANTGELFF.

This clonotype was seen at least ten times. The chain couples TRBV12-3 or TRBV12-4 to TRBJ2-5, with TRBD2 identical over 9 bases. This CDR3 region has 15 residues. Unmatched junction bases numbered 8, after V lost 5 bases and J lost 4 bases. As DNA, the CDR3 is TGTGCCAGCAGTAGAGTGTCTAGCGGGGCAGAGACCCAGTACTTC. Its protein is CASSRVSSGAETQYF.

This clonotype was observed many times. The genes are TRBV6-1 and TRBJ2-7, with D perhaps TRBD1 (5 bases). Trimming took off 5 bases at V and 0 bases at J, with 14 bases between the two ends. The length of the CDR3 is 15 residues. Germline V gene data show CDR1 as MNHNS and CDR2 as SASEGT. CDR3 DNA: TGTGCCAGCAGTCCTCCAGGGAAGAGCTCCTACGAGCAGTACTTC. Its protein product is CASSPPGKSSYEQYF.

This clonotype was counted at least ten times. The rearrangement links TRBV6-5 to TRBJ1-5; possible D gene TRBD1, 6 bases. CDR1 and CDR2 (germline): MNHEY, SVGAGI. V dropped 6 bases and J dropped 1 base, with 10 bases sitting between them. This CDR3 has 14 amino acids. CDR3 coding DNA: TGTGCCAGCAGCGCAGGACAGAGCAATCAGCCCCAGCATTTT. Translated: CASSAGQSNQPQHF.

This clonotype showed up many times. The chain carries TRBV24-1 and TRBJ2-7, with TRBD2 identical over 12 bases. V shed 9 bases, J shed 6 bases, and the junction held 11 bases outside the gene matches. This CDR3 spans 15 amino acids. Germline CDR1 KGHDR, CDR2 SFDVKD. The CDR3, as DNA: TGTGCCACCTCGAGCACTAGCGGGGGGAGGCTCGAGCAGTACTTC. This gives the protein CATSSTSGGRLEQYF.

V is TRBV6-2 or TRBV6-3 and J is TRBJ1-2; D gene ambiguous. The V gene lost 6 bases and the J gene lost 4 bases, with 9 bases spanning the gap. The germline V gene has CDR1 MNHEY and CDR2 SVGEGT. The CDR3 runs to 12 residues. The DNA for the CDR3 is TGTGCCAGCAGGGGCTTCGGCTATGGCTACACCTTC. Encoded protein: CASRGFGYGYTF.

This clonotype was seen repeatedly, ten times or more. The V gene is TRBV12-3 or TRBV12-4, the J gene TRBJ1-1, with a tentative D call TRBD1 (6 bases). CDR3 length: 14 amino acids. The ends were cut back, 1 base at V and 4 bases at J, with 10 bases in the middle. CDR3 DNA sequence: TGTGCCAGCAGTTTAGGGGCGACAGGCACTGAAGCTTTCTTT. It encodes CASSLGATGTEAFF.

V usage is TRBV3-1 and J usage is TRBJ1-1; D call uncertain. Germline V lookup: CDR1 LGHDT, CDR2 YNNKEL (reference sequence). The CDR3 contains 15 residues. Trimming left V 7 bases short and J 1 base short, with 16 bases between. The CDR3 spells CASTERGGPNTEAFF. CDR3 nucleotides: TGTGCCAGCACCGAAAGAGGCGGTCCGAACACTGAAGCTTTCTTT.

The CDR3 DNA is TGTGCCAGCAGCTTAGCTGGACAGGGGACTGCTCTCACCGGGGAGCTGTTTTTT. It codes for CASSLAGQGTALTGELFF. The V gene is TRBV7-2, the J gene TRBJ2-2; 9 positions agree with TRBD1. Germline CDR1 and CDR2: SGHTA and FQGNSA. The J segment lost 4 bases and the V segment lost 0 bases, leaving 9 bases of the junction unmatched. The CDR3 contains 18 residues.

In its sample, this clonotype was seen many times. This chain links TRBV13 with TRBJ1-1; maybe TRBD1 (5 bases). Germline values: CDR1 PRHDT, CDR2 FYEKMQ (reference sequence). V was clipped by 5 bases and J by 3 bases, with 10 bases between them. This CDR3 is built from 13 residues. CDR3 sequence: CASSPARDTEAFF. The CDR3 DNA sequence: TGTGCCAGCAGCCCCGCCAGGGACACTGAAGCTTTCTTT.

In its sample, this clonotype was seen many times. The genes are TRBV12-5 and TRBJ1-2, with 10 bases identical to TRBD1. The CDR3 extends over 16 amino acids. Losses at the gene ends were 1 base for V and 5 bases for J; bases not matched to a gene: 7. The germline V gene has CDR1 LGHNT and CDR2 FRNRAP. Here the CDR3 reads CASGLAGQGFDYGYTF. The DNA for the CDR3 is TGTGCTAGTGGTTTGGCGGGACAGGGGTTCGATTATGGCTACACCTTC.

This clonotype has ten or more counts. The chain joins TRBV28 to TRBJ1-2; tentatively, D is TRBD1 (5 bases). The CDR3 sequence is 15 residues long. V was trimmed by 2 bases and J by 4 bases, leaving 14 bases between them. Germline CDR1 is MDHEN and CDR2 is SYDVKM. The CDR3 DNA reads as TGTGCCAGCAGTTTAGGCGGCAGAAGGGGCTATGGCTACACCTTC. As protein: CASSLGGRRGYGYTF.

Many counts were recorded for this clonotype. CDR3 DNA sequence: TGTGCCAGCAGCCGTTCCGGGACAGGGCTCCGTTATGGCTACACCTTC. Residues: CASSRSGTGLRYGYTF. This chain uses TRBV3-1 with TRBJ1-2; 9 bases agree with TRBD1. In germline, CDR1 is LGHDT, CDR2 YNNKEL (reference sequence). This CDR3 spans 16 amino acids. Trimming took 4 bases from V and 5 from J; bases not matched to a gene: 11. The variable domain in full, with the rest retrieved from reference TRBV3-1 and TRBJ1-2, is DTAVSQTPKYLVTQMGNDKSIKCEQNLGHDTMYWYKQDSKKFLKIMFSYNNKELIINETVPNRFSPKSPDKAHLNLHINSLELGDSAVYFCASSRSGTGLRYGYTFGSGTRLTVV.

This clonotype was counted ten times or more. This rearrangement joins TRBV7-2 to TRBJ2-4; D remains unclear. CDR3 size: 12 residues. Between the trimmed V and J ends, which lost 8 bases and 9 bases, there was a span of 14 bases. Germline CDR1 and CDR2: SGHTA and FQGNSA. This CDR3 reads CASGRVGPIQYF. In DNA form, the CDR3 reads TGTGCCAGCGGACGGGTCGGGCCCATTCAGTACTTC.

Ten or more counts support this clonotype. V is TRBV7-8 and J is TRBJ2-7; TRBD2 matches 9 bases. The CDR3 extends over 17 amino acids. Trimming cost V 0 bases and J 5 bases; bases outside gene matches: 11. CDR1 is SGHVS, CDR2 FQNEAQ, per germline. The CDR3 nucleotides are TGTGCCAGCAGCTTAGCGGGCGGGGGGGCGTCTAGGGACGAGCAGTACTTC. Its translation: CASSLAGGGASRDEQYF. Supplemented by reference TRBV7-8 and TRBJ2-7, the full variable domain reads GAGVSQSPRYKVAKRGQDVALRCDPISGHVSLFWYQQALGQGPEFLTYFQNEAQLDKSGLPSDRFFAERPEGSVSTLKIQRTQQEDSAVYLCASSLAGGGASRDEQYFGPGTRLTVT.